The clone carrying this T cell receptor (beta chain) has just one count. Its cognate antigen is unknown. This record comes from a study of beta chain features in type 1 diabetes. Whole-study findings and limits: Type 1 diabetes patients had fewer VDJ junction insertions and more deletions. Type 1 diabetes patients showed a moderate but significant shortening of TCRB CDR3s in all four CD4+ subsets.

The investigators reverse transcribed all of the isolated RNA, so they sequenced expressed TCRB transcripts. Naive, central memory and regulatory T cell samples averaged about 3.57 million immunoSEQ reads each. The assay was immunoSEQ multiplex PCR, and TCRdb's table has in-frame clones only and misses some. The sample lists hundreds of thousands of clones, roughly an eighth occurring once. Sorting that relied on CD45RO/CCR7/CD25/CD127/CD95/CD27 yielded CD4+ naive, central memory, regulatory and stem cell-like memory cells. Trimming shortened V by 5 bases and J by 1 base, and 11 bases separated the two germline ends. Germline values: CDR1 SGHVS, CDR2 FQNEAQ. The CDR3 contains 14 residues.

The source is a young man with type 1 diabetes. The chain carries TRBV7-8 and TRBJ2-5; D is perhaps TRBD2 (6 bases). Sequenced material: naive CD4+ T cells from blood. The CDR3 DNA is TGTGCCAGCAGCCCTCGGGGGTTCCAAGAGACCCAGTACTTC. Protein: CASSPRGFQETQYF. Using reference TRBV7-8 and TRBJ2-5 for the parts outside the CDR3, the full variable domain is GAGVSQSPRYKVAKRGQDVALRCDPISGHVSLFWYQQALGQGPEFLTYFQNEAQLDKSGLPSDRFFAERPEGSVSTLKIQRTQQEDSAVYLCASSPRGFQETQYFGPGTRLLVL.